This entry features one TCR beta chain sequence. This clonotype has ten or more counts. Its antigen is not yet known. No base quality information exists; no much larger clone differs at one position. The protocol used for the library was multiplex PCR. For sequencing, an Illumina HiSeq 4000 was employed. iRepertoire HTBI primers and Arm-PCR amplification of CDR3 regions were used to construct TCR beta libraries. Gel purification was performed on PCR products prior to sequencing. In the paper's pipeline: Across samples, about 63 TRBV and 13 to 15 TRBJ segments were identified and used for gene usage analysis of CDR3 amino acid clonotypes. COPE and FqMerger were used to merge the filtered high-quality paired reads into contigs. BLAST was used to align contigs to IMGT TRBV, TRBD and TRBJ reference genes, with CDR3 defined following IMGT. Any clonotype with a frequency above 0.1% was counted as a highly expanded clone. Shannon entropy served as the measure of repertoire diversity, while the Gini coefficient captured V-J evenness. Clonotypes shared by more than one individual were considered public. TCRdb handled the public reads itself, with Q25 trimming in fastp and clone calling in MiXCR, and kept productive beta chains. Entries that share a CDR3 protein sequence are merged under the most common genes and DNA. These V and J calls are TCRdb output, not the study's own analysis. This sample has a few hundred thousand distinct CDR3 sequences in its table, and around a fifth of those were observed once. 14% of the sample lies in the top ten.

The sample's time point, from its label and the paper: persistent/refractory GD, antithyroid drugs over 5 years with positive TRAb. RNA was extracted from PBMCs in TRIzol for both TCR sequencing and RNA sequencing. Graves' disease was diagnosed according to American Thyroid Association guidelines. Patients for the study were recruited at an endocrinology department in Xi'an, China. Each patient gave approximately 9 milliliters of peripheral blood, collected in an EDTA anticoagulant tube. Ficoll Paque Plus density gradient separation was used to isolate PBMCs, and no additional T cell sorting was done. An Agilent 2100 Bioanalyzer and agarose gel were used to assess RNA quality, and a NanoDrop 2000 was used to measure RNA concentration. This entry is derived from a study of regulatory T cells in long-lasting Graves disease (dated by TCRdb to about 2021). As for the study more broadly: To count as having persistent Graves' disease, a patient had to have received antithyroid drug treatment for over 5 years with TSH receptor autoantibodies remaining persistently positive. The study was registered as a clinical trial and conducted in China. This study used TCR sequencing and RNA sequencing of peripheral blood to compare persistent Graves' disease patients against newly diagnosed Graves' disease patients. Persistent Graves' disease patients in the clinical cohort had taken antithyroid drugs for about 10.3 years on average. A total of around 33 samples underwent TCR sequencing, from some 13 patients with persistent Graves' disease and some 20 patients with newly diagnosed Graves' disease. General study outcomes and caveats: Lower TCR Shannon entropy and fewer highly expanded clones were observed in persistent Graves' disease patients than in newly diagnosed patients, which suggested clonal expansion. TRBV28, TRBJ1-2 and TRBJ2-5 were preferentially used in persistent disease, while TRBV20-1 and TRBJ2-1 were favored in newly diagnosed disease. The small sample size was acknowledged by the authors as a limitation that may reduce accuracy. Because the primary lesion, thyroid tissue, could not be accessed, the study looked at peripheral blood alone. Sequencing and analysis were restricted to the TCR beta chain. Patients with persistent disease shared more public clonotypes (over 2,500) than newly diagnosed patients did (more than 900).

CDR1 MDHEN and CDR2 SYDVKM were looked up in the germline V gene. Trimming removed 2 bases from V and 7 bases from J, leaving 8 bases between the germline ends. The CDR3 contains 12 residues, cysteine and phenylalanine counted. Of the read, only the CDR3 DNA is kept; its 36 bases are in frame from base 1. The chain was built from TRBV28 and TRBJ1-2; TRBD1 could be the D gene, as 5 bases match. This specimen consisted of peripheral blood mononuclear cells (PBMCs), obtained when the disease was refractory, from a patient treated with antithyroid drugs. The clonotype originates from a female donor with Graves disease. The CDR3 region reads CASSLGGFGYTF. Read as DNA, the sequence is TGTGCCAGCAGTTTAGGGGGTTTTGGCTACACCTTC.